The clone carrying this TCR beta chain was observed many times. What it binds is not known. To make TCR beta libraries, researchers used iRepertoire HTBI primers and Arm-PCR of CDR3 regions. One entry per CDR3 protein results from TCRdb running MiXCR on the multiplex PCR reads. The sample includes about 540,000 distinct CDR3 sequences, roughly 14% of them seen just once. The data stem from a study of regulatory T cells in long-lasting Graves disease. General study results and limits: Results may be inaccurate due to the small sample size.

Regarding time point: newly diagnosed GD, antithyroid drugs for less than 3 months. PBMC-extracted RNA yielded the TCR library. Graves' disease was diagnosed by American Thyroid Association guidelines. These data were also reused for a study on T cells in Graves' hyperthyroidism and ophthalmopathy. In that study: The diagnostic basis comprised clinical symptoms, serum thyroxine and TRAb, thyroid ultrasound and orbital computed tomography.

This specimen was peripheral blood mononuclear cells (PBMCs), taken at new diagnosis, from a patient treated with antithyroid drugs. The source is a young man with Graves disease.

CDR3 in amino acids: CASSLVTGEKLFF. The CDR3 DNA reads as TGTGCCAGCAGCTTAGTGACAGGTGAAAAACTGTTTTTT. The rearrangement uses TRBV7-9 and TRBJ1-4, with a tentative D call TRBD1 (6 bases). The CDR3 length is 13 residues. Germline V lookup: CDR1 SEHNR, CDR2 FQNEAQ (reference sequence). The V and J ends lost 1 base and 7 bases respectively, with 7 bases between them.